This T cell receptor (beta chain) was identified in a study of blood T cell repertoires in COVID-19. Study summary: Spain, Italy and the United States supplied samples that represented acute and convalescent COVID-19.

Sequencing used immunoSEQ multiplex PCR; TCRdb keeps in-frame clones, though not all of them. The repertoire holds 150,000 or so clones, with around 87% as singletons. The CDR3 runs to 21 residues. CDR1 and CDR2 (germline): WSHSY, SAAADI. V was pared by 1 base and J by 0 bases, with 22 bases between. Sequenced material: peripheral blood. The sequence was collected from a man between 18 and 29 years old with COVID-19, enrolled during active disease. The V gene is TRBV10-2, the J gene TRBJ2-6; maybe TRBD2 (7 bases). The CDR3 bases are TGCGCCAGCAGTGAGTATTACGGGCTCGGCGGGGGCTACTCTGGGGCCAACGTCCTGACTTTC. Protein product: CASSEYYGLGGGYSGANVLTF.